Each of the 16 T cell receptor beta chains below was sequenced from the same sample in a study of blood T cell repertoires in COVID-19. Sequenced by immunoSEQ multiplex PCR; TCRdb stores in-frame clones only, minus some. Among about 240,000 clones, about 88% were seen once, and the ten largest hold less than 8.5%. Sample: peripheral blood. All receptors derive from a woman between 70 and 85 years old with active or convalescent COVID-19.

The rearrangement uses TRBV9 and TRBJ2-7; 7 nucleotides match TRBD1. Trimming at V came to 4 bases and at J to 2 bases, leaving 9 bases not matched to a gene. CDR1 and CDR2 from the germline V gene are SGDLS and YYNGEE. The CDR3 covers 15 residues. The CDR3 DNA is TGTGCCAGCAGCCTCACCTGGGACAGAGCCTACGAGCAGTACTTC. Amino acid sequence: CASSLTWDRAYEQYF.

The gene calls are TRBV14 and TRBJ1-6; no reliable D call. The CDR3 has 13 amino acids. Trimming removed 1 base from V and 9 bases from J, with 7 bases in between. The germline CDR1 and CDR2 sequences are SGHDN and FVKESK. Written as DNA, the CDR3 is TGTGCCAGCAGCCAAGTTGGGAGTTCACCCCTCCACTTT. It translates to CASSQVGSSPLHF.

This clone occurred once. The rearrangement joins TRBV5-1 to TRBJ2-7, with D possibly being TRBD1 (6 bases). This CDR3 is built from 20 residues. From germline, CDR1 is SGHRS and CDR2 YFSETQ. Trimming removed 4 bases from V and 7 bases from J, with 36 bases in between. CDR3 bases: TGCGCCAGCAGCCCGCAAGGTGGGGACAAAATGACTACCTTCTGGCGTGAGCAGTACTTC. Amino acids: CASSPQGGDKMTTFWREQYF.

The chain employs TRBV5-1 and TRBJ2-1; 14 nucleotides match TRBD2. Germline CDR1 is SGHRS and CDR2 is YFSETQ. The CDR3 is made up of 14 amino acids. The trim removed 5 bases at V and 9 bases at J, leaving 4 bases unmatched. The CDR3 here is CASSGTSGGGEQFF. In DNA, the CDR3 is TGCGCCAGCAGTGGGACTAGCGGGGGTGGTGAGCAGTTCTTC.

V usage is TRBV7-2 and J usage is TRBJ1-6, with no clear D. The germline V and J ends were trimmed by 5 bases and 10 bases, with 15 bases remaining between them. Germline CDR1 is SGHTA and CDR2 is FQGNSA. CDR3 length equals 14 residues. The CDR3 DNA sequence: TGTGCCAGCAGCCTCCCCTCGAGCCACTCACCCCTCCACTTT. It is translated as CASSLPSSHSPLHF.

The chain is built from TRBV6-5 and TRBJ1-6, with 7 positions matching TRBD1. The germline CDR1 and CDR2 sequences are MNHEY and SVGAGI. CDR3 length: 15 amino acids. J was trimmed by 7 bases and V by 2 bases; bases with no gene match: 5. CDR3 coding DNA: TGTGCCAGCAGTTACACCGGGACAGTGAATTCACCCCTCCACTTT. Residues: CASSYTGTVNSPLHF.

The chain uses TRBV27 and TRBJ1-2; no reliable D call. Trimming shortened V by 3 bases and J by 8 bases, and 10 bases separated the two germline ends. Germline V gene sequence: CDR1 MNHEY, CDR2 SMNVEV (reference sequence). This CDR3 is 12 amino acids long. The CDR3 sequence: CASSFRGGGYTF. The CDR3 nucleotides read TGTGCCAGCAGTTTCCGGGGAGGCGGCTACACCTTC.

The genes are TRBV19 and TRBJ2-7; D possibly corresponds to TRBD1 (6 bases). Per the germline V gene, CDR1 is LNHDA and CDR2 is SQIVND (reference sequence). CDR3 length equals 15 residues. Trimming cost V 9 bases and J 2 bases, with 20 bases left between them. The CDR3 protein is CARRSTGLDAYEQYF. Written as DNA, the CDR3 is TGTGCCAGAAGGTCGACAGGCCTGGATGCCTACGAGCAGTACTTC.

CDR3 sequence reads: CASNLANTGEGYTF. The CDR3 DNA is TGTGCCAGCAACTTGGCCAACACAGGGGAGGGCTACACCTTC. The rearrangement uses TRBV7-2 and TRBJ1-2, with TRBD1 matching over 7 bases. The CDR3 covers 14 residues. Trimming removed 7 bases from V and 8 bases from J; junction bases left unmatched: 13. CDR1 is SGHTA, CDR2 FQGNSA, per germline. Variable domain in full (rest from reference TRBV7-2 and TRBJ1-2): GAGVSQSPSNKVTEKGKDVELRCDPISGHTALYWYRQSLGQGLEFLIYFQGNSAPDKSGLPSDRFSAERTGGSVSTLTIQRTQQEDSAVYLCASNLANTGEGYTFGSGTRLTVV.

This chain connects TRBV9 to TRBJ1-4; unclear D gene. Germline values: CDR1 SGDLS, CDR2 YYNGEE. V shed 0 bases and J shed 4 bases, with 7 bases lying between them. CDR3 size: 14 residues. The CDR3 region is CASSVEAYNEKLFF. The CDR3 DNA follows: TGTGCCAGCAGCGTAGAAGCTTATAATGAAAAACTGTTTTTT.

The rearrangement links TRBV7-9 to TRBJ2-3; TRBD2 matches 12 bases. Germline V CDR1 and CDR2: SEHNR, FQNEAQ (reference sequence). The J segment lost 0 bases and the V segment lost 8 bases, leaving 6 bases of the junction unmatched. The length of the CDR3 is 16 residues. CDR3 nucleotide sequence: TGTGCCAGCTGGCTAGCGGGGGGGAGTAGCACAGATACGCAGTATTTT. As protein: CASWLAGGSSTDTQYF. The full variable domain, completed using reference TRBV7-9 and TRBJ2-3, is DTGVSQNPRHKITKRGQNVTFRCDPISEHNRLYWYRQTLGQGPEFLTYFQNEAQLEKSRLLSDRFSAERPKGSFSTLEIQRTEQGDSAMYLCASWLAGGSSTDTQYFGPGTRLTVL.

The rearrangement links TRBV5-4 to TRBJ2-1, with TRBD1 matching 9 bases. In germline, CDR1 is SGHNT, CDR2 YYREEE (reference sequence). This CDR3 is built from 13 residues. The V gene end was trimmed by 3 bases and the J gene end by 8 bases; junction bases not matched to a gene: 3. The CDR3 region is CASSYRGQDEQFF. CDR3 nucleotide sequence: TGTGCCAGCAGCTACAGGGGGCAAGATGAGCAGTTCTTC.

J is TRBJ2-2 and V is TRBV5-4; TRBD2 matches at 8 bases. V dropped 4 bases and J dropped 2; count of bases not matched to a gene: 4. Germline assignment: CDR1 SGHNT and CDR2 YYREEE (reference sequence). The CDR3 covers 15 residues. DNA of the CDR3: TGTGCCAGCAGCAGCGGGACTAGAAACACCGGGGAGCTGTTTTTT. This gives the protein CASSSGTRNTGELFF.

The rearrangement uses TRBV27 and TRBJ2-2, with TRBD2 identical over 9 bases. CDR3 size: 15 residues. Germline values: CDR1 MNHEY, CDR2 SMNVEV (reference sequence). Trimming took 4 bases from V and 6 from J; bases not matched to a gene: 6. CDR3 loop: CASSYLAGPSGELFF. The CDR3 nucleotides read TGTGCCAGCAGTTATCTAGCGGGGCCCTCCGGGGAGCTGTTTTTT.

The rearrangement joins TRBV5-1 to TRBJ1-1; 10 bases align to TRBD1. CDR1 is SGHRS, CDR2 YFSETQ, per germline. V was pared by 4 bases and J by 6 bases, with 12 bases of the junction left unmatched. The CDR3 has 16 amino acids. The CDR3 loop is CASSADRGVSISEAFF. The CDR3 bases are TGCGCCAGCAGCGCGGACAGGGGGGTTTCTATCTCTGAAGCTTTCTTT.

The rearrangement joins TRBV19 to TRBJ2-5; 9 bases map to TRBD1. This CDR3 has 14 residues. V lost 10 bases to trimming and J lost 0 bases; unmatched junction nucleotides: 6. Per germline, CDR1 LNHDA and CDR2 SQIVND (reference sequence). CDR3 loop: CATSDRGYQETQYF. The DNA for the CDR3 is TGTGCCACGTCGGACAGGGGATACCAAGAGACCCAGTACTTC. Full variable domain (outside the CDR3, taken from reference TRBV19 and TRBJ2-5): DGGITQSPKYLFRKEGQNVTLSCEQNLNHDAMYWYRQDPGQGLRLIYYSQIVNDFQKGDIAEGYSVSREKKESFPLTVTSAQKNPTAFYLCATSDRGYQETQYFGPGTRLLVL.